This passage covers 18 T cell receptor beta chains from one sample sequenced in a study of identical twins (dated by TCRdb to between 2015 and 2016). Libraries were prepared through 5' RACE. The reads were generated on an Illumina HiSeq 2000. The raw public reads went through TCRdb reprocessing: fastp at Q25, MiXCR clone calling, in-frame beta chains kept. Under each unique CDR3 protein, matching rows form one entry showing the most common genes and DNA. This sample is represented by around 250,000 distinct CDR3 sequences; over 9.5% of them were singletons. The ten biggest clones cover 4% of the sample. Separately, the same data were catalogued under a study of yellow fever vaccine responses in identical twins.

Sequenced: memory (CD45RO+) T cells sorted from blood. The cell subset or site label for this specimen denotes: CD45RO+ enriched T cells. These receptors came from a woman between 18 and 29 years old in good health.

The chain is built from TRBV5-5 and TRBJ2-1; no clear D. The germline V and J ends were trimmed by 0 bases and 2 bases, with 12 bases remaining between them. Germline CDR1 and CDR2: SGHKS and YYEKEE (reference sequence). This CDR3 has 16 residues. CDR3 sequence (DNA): TGTGCCAGCAGCTTGGGTAGCAACGGTCCCTACAATGAGCAGTTCTTC. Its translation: CASSLGSNGPYNEQFF.

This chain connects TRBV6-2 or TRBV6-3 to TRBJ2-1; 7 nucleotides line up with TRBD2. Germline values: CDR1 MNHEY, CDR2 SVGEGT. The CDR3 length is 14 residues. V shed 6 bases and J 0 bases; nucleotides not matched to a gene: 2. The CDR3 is CASRGLDSYNEQFF. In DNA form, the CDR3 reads TGTGCCAGCAGAGGACTAGACTCCTACAATGAGCAGTTCTTC.

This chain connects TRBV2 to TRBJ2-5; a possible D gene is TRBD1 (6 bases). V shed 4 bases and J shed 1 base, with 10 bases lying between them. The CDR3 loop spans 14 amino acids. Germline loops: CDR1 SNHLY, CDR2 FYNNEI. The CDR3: CASSAGDLQETQYF. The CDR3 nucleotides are TGTGCCAGCAGTGCAGGGGATCTCCAAGAGACCCAGTACTTC.

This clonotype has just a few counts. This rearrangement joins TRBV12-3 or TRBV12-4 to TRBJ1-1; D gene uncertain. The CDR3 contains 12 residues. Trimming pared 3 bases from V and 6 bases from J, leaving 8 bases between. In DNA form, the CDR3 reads TGTGCCAGCAGTTTTGCCACGGCTGAAGCTTTCTTT. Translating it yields CASSFATAEAFF.

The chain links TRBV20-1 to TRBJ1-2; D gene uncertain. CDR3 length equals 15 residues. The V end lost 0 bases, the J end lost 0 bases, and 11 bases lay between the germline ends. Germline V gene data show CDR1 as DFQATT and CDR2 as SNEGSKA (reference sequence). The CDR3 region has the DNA TGCAGTGCTAGAGATTCCCACACAACTAACTATGGCTACACCTTC. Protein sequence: CSARDSHTTNYGYTF.

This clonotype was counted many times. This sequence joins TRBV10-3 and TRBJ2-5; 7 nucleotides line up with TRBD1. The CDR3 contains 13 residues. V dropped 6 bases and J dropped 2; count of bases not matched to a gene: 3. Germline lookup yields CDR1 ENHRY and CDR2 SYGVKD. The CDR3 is CAIRTGKQETQYF. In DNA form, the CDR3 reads TGTGCCATCAGGACAGGGAAACAAGAGACCCAGTACTTC.

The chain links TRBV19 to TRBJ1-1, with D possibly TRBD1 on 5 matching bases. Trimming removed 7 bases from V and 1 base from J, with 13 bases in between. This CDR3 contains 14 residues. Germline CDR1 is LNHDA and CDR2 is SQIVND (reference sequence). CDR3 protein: CASTKRGRNTEAFF. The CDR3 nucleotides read TGTGCCAGTACAAAACGGGGCAGGAACACTGAAGCTTTCTTT.

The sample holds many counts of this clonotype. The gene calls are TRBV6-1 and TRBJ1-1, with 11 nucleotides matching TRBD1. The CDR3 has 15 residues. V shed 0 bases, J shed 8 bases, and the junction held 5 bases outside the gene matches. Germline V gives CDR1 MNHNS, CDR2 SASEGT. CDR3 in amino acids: CASSEAGQGGVEAFF. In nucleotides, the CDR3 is TGTGCCAGCAGTGAAGCGGGACAGGGGGGCGTGGAAGCTTTCTTT.

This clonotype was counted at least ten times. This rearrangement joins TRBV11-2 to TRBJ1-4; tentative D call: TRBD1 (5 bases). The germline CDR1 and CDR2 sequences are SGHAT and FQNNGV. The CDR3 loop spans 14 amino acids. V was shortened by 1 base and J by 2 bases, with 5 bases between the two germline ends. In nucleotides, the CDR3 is TGTGCCAGCAGCTTAGGGGGGACTAATGAAAAACTGTTTTTT. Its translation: CASSLGGTNEKLFF.

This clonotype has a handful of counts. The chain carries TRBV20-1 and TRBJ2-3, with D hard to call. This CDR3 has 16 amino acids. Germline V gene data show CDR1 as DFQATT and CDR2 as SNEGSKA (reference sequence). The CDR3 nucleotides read TGCCTGCTACGCCCAAGATTCGGCACCCCCACAGATACGCAGTATTTT. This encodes CLLRPRFGTPTDTQYF.

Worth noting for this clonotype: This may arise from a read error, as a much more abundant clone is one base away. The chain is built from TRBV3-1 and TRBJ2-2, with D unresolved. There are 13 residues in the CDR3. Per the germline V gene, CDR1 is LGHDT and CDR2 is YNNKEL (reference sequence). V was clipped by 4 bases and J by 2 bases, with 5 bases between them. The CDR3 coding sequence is TGTGCCAGCAGCCCCTTTAACACCGGGGAGCTGTTTTTT. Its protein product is CASSPFNTGELFF.

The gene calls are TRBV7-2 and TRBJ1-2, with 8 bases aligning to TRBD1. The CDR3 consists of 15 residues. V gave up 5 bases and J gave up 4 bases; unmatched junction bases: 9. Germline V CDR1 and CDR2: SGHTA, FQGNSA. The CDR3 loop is CASSPIGQGTYGYTF. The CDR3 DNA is TGTGCCAGCAGCCCTATCGGACAGGGAACCTATGGCTACACCTTC.

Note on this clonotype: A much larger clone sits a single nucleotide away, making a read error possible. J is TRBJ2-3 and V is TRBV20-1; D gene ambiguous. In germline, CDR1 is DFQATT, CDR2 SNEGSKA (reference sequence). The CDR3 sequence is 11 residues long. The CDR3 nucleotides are TGCATTGAGAGGAGAGCAGATACGCAGTATTTT. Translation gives CIERRADTQYF.

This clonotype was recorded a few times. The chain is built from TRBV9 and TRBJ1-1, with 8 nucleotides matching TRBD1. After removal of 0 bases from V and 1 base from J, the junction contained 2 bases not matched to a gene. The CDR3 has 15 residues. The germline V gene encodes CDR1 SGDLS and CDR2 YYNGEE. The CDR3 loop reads CASSVGTGPNTEAFF. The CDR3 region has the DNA TGTGCCAGCAGCGTAGGGACAGGGCCGAACACTGAAGCTTTCTTT.

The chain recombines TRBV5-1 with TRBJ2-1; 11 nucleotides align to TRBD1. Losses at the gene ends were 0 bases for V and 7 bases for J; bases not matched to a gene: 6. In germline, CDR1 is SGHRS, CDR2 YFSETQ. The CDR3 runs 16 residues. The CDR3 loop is CASSLVGQGAGNEQFF. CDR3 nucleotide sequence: TGCGCCAGCAGCTTGGTTGGACAGGGGGCGGGAAATGAGCAGTTCTTC.

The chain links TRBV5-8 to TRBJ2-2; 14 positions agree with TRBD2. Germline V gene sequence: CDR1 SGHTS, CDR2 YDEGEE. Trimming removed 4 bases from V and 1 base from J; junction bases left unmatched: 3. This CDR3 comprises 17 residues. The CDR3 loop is CASSPGTSGGNTGELFF. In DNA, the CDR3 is TGTGCCAGCAGCCCAGGGACTAGCGGGGGGAACACCGGGGAGCTGTTTTTT. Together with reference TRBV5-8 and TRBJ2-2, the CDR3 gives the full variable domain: EAGVTQSPTHLIKTRGQQATLRCSPISGHTSVYWYQQALGLGLQFLLWYDEGEERNRGNFPPRFSGRQFPNYSSELNVNALELEDSALYLCASSPGTSGGNTGELFFGEGSRLTVL.

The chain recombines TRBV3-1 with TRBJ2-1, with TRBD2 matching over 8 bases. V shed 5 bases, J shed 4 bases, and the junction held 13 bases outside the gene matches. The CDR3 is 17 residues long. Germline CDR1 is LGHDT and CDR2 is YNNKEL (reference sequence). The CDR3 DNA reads TGTGCCAGCAGCTCCTCGGGGAGCGGGAGTCGTTACAATGAGCAGTTCTTC. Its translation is CASSSSGSGSRYNEQFF.

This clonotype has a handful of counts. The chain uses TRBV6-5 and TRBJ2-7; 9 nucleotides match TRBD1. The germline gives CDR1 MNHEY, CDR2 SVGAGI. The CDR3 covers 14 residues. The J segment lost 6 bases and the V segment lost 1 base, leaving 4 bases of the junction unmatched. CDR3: CASSYWGQGIEQYF. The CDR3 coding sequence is TGTGCCAGCAGTTACTGGGGACAGGGCATCGAGCAGTACTTC.